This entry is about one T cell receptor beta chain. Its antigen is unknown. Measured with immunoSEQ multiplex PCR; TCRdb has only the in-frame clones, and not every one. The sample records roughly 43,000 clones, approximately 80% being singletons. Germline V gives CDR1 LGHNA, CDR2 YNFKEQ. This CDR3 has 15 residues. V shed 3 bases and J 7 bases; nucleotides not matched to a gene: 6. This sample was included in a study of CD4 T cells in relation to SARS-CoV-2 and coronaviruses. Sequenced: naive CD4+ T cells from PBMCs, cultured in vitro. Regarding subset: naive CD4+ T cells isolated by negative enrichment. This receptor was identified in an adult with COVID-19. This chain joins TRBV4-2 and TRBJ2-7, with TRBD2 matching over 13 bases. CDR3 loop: CASSHGLAGEGEQYF. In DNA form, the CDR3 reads TGTGCCAGCAGCCACGGACTAGCGGGAGAGGGAGAGCAGTACTTC.